Sequencing of this TCR beta chain was carried out in a study of blood T cell repertoires in COVID-19. Whole-study context: Sources were T cells, B-cell-depleted T cells, or PBMCs; the material itself was cDNA or gDNA.

Authors' analysis steps: Reference gene primer amplification gave nucleated cell count estimates. TCRdb's table, derived via immunoSEQ multiplex PCR, lists solely in-frame clones and lacks some. V, J and clone size are taken as reported in that table, and D and trimming were inferred from the DNA itself. Here the sample spans 30,000 to 40,000 clones, about 88% being singletons. This TCR was recovered from a human donor with active COVID-19. The donor label of this sample is uncertain. The sample consisted of peripheral blood.

CDR3 amino acids: CATSDPQGTLETQYF. The CDR3 region has the DNA TGTGCCACCAGTGACCCACAGGGGACTCTCGAGACCCAGTACTTC. V and J are TRBV24-1 and TRBJ2-5; D possibly corresponds to TRBD1 (7 bases). The germline CDR1 and CDR2 sequences are KGHDR and SFDVKD. The V end was cut by 4 bases, the J end by 5 bases, with 16 bases between. This CDR3 has 15 amino acids.